This TCR beta chain appears in the sequencing data of a study of blood T cell repertoires in COVID-19. Data came from immunoSEQ multiplex PCR; TCRdb stores just in-frame clones and leaves some out. The sample holds approximately 300,000 clones, 75% to 90% seen once. The CDR3 has 16 residues. The trim removed 4 bases at V and 0 bases at J, leaving 9 bases unmatched. Germline V lookup: CDR1 LNHDA, CDR2 SQIVND (reference sequence). V usage is TRBV19 and J usage is TRBJ2-7; TRBD2 matches at 7 bases. The sequence derives from a woman aged 30 to 39 who had been exposed to COVID-19. The specimen sequenced was PBMCs or T cells enriched from blood (not recorded which). The CDR3 bases are TGTGCCAGTAGTACTTCACTGGCGGGAGCCTCCTACGAGCAGTACTTC. Residues: CASSTSLAGASYEQYF.